The source of this T cell receptor beta chain is a study of spatial heterogeneity in lung cancer. This clonotype is classed as medium-sized (0.01 to 0.1%). Via MiXCR, TCRdb re-called the 5' RACE reads, giving one row per CDR3 protein. The table lists thousands of distinct CDR3 sequences, about a fifth of them singletons. The trim removed 3 bases at V and 5 bases at J, leaving 5 bases unmatched. The CDR3 contains 14 residues. Sample time point: sample taken at primary tumor resection. Whole RNA came from tumor, nontumor lung or frozen PBMC and was sequenced without being sorted. The donors comprised about 70 untreated early-stage non-small cell lung cancer patients.

The source is a female donor with early-stage non-small cell lung cancer. The rearrangement uses TRBV12-3 or TRBV12-4 and TRBJ2-3; 7 positions match TRBD1. The source material was normal lung tissue next to the tumor, sampled at surgery. CDR3 protein: CASSLAGGEDTQYF. The CDR3 bases are TGTGCCAGCAGTTTGGCAGGGGGTGAAGATACGCAGTATTTT.